The 32 T cell receptor beta chains reported below all come from one sample, sequenced in a study of regulatory T cells in long-lasting Graves disease (dated by TCRdb to 2020 to 2022). Libraries came from multiplex PCR. The data were produced on an Illumina HiSeq 4000. TCR beta libraries were built with iRepertoire HTBI primers and Arm-PCR amplification of CDR3 regions. The public reads were reanalyzed by TCRdb: fastp trimming at Q25, MiXCR alignment, in-frame beta chains only. Identical CDR3 proteins give one entry, which carries the most common genes and DNA. For this sample there are some 490,000 distinct CDR3 sequences; more than 10% appear just once. The ten most abundant clones make up about 8.3% of the sample. The time point label of this sample denotes: newly diagnosed GD, antithyroid drugs for less than 3 months. For both TCR sequencing and RNA sequencing, RNA was extracted from PBMCs in TRIzol.

These data are also associated with another study on T cells in Graves' hyperthyroidism and ophthalmopathy.

Here the sequenced sample was peripheral blood mononuclear cells (PBMCs), taken at new diagnosis, from a patient treated with antithyroid drugs. The receptors were sampled from a woman younger than 45 with Graves disease. Donor details come from another sample of the same person, matched by shared clones.

This clonotype appeared many times. The chain is built from TRBV10-2 and TRBJ2-7, with D uncertain. V lost 4 bases and J lost 5, with 6 bases in between. This CDR3 is built from 11 residues. Germline lookup yields CDR1 WSHSY and CDR2 SAAADI. The CDR3 nucleotides are TGCGCCAGCAGTGGATGGCACGAGCAGTACTTC. This sequence encodes CASSGWHEQYF.

This clonotype showed up many times. This chain uses TRBV28 with TRBJ2-7; D is perhaps TRBD1 or TRBD2 (5 bases each). V was trimmed by 7 bases and J by 2 bases, leaving 18 bases between them. Per the germline V gene, CDR1 is MDHEN and CDR2 is SYDVKM. The CDR3 spans 15 residues. The CDR3 spells CASTSAGAGPYEQYF. CDR3 in DNA: TGTGCCAGCACTTCGGCCGGGGCGGGCCCCTACGAGCAGTACTTC.

This clonotype was detected ten times or more. The CDR3 DNA reads TGTGCCAGCAGCTCGTACCGGGACACCCTTAAGGATGGCTACACCTTC. Protein sequence: CASSSYRDTLKDGYTF. The V call is TRBV11-3, the J call TRBJ1-2; a weak D match, TRBD1 (6 bases). Trimming cost V 4 bases and J 6 bases, with 21 bases left between them. The length of the CDR3 is 16 residues. Looked up from germline, CDR1 is SGHNT and CDR2 is YENEEA.

This clonotype showed up many times. This chain links TRBV28 with TRBJ2-1, with TRBD2 matching 8 bases. V dropped 3 bases and J dropped 4; count of bases not matched to a gene: 8. The length of the CDR3 is 16 residues. Germline CDR1 reads MDHEN; CDR2 reads SYDVKM. The CDR3 protein is CASSLLAGGYYNEQFF. CDR3 nucleotide sequence: TGTGCCAGCAGTTTGCTGGCGGGAGGATATTACAATGAGCAGTTCTTC. Together with reference TRBV28 and TRBJ2-1, the CDR3 gives the full variable domain: DVKVTQSSRYLVKRTGEKVFLECVQDMDHENMFWYRQDPGLGLRLIYFSYDVKMKEKGDIPEGYSVSREKKERFSLILESASTNQTSMYLCASSLLAGGYYNEQFFGPGTRLTVL.

This clonotype has just a few counts. This sequence joins TRBV7-3 and TRBJ2-1, with D perhaps matching TRBD1 (6 bases). The CDR3 has 17 amino acids. Per the germline V gene, CDR1 is SGHTA and CDR2 is FQGTGA. The ends were cut back, 1 base at V and 3 bases at J, with 16 bases in the middle. This CDR3 reads CASSLKGGGPNYNEQFF. CDR3 coding DNA: TGTGCCAGCAGCTTAAAAGGTGGGGGCCCAAACTACAATGAGCAGTTCTTC. The variable domain in full, with the rest retrieved from reference TRBV7-3 and TRBJ2-1, is GAGVSQTPSNKVTEKGKYVELRCDPISGHTALYWYRQSLGQGPEFLIYFQGTGAADDSGLPNDRFFAVRPEGSVSTLKIQRTERGDSAVYLCASSLKGGGPNYNEQFFGPGTRLTVL.

This clonotype showed up just a few times. This sequence joins TRBV7-2 and TRBJ2-7; D gene unclear. This CDR3 spans 13 amino acids. CDR1 is SGHTA, CDR2 FQGNSA, per germline. Deletions cut 4 bases from V and 5 bases from J, with 12 bases between. The CDR3 sequence is CASSSYIGDEQYF. CDR3 bases: TGTGCCAGCAGCTCCTATATTGGGGACGAGCAGTACTTC.

In its sample, this clonotype was seen many times. The V call is TRBV28, the J call TRBJ2-3, with TRBD2 matching over 8 bases. The J call may be incorrect, as the DNA end agrees better with TRBJ2-5. The CDR3 is 14 amino acids. CDR1 is MDHEN, CDR2 SYDVKM, per germline. Here the CDR3 DNA reads TGTGCCAGCAGTTTAGCGGGAGGAATGAAGACCCAGTACTTC. It is translated as CASSLAGGMKTQYF.

Comments on this clonotype: The junction differs from germline at one of its ends, possibly a read error. The genes are TRBV9 and TRBJ2-3; no clear D gene. There are 14 residues in the CDR3. The germline CDR1 and CDR2 sequences are SGDLS and YYNGEE. The CDR3 loop reads CASSVEARLDPQYF. The DNA of the CDR3 is TGTGCCAGCAGCGTAGAAGCTCGCCTAGATCCGCAGTATTTT.

Worth noting for this clonotype: It may be a read error: a sequence one base away is much more abundant. The V gene is TRBV3-1, the J gene TRBJ2-2; D may be TRBD1 (5 bases). Deletions cut 5 bases from V and 2 bases from J, with 15 bases between. CDR1 and CDR2 (germline): LGHDT, YNNKEL (reference sequence). CDR3 length equals 16 residues. CDR3 sequence reads: CASSEGVKVNTGELFF. CDR3 nucleotide sequence: TGTGCCAGCAGCGAAGGGGTGAAGGTTAACACCGGGGAGCTGTTTTTT.

Many counts were recorded for this clonotype. The chain is built from TRBV11-2 and TRBJ2-3; 7 bases agree with TRBD2. In germline, CDR1 is SGHAT, CDR2 FQNNGV. The CDR3 covers 14 residues. The trim removed 3 bases at V and 11 bases at J, leaving 11 bases unmatched. This chain's CDR3 is CASSFTSGIYGQYF. The CDR3 DNA reads as TGTGCCAGCAGCTTCACCAGCGGGATCTACGGGCAGTATTTT.

This clonotype occurred many times. The V call is TRBV11-2, the J call TRBJ2-1; perhaps TRBD1 as D (6 bases). CDR1 is SGHAT and CDR2 is FQNNGV in the germline V gene. CDR3 length: 20 amino acids. V lost 2 bases and J 1 base, leaving 24 bases between the germline ends. The CDR3 nucleotides read TGTGCCAGCAGCTTACCTCCGGGACATAGGTCGTTATGGTCCTACAATGAGCAGTTCTTC. This gives the protein CASSLPPGHRSLWSYNEQFF.

J is TRBJ2-5 and V is TRBV15; no firm D call. The germline V gene encodes CDR1 LNHNV and CDR2 YYDKDF (reference sequence). CDR3 size: 15 residues. Trimming shortened V by 0 bases and J by 1 base, and 9 bases separated the two germline ends. CDR3 protein: CATSRERFSQETQYF. The CDR3 coding sequence is TGTGCCACCAGCAGAGAGAGGTTCTCCCAAGAGACCCAGTACTTC.

This clonotype was detected ten times or more. This chain joins TRBV9 and TRBJ1-4; the D is unclear. Trimming stripped 0 bases from V and 3 bases from J, with 12 bases between. The germline gives CDR1 SGDLS, CDR2 YYNGEE. The CDR3 runs to 16 residues. CDR3 amino acids: CASSVEGGQANEKLFF. In nucleotides, the CDR3 is TGTGCCAGCAGCGTAGAAGGTGGGCAGGCTAATGAAAAACTGTTTTTT.

This clonotype was counted at least ten times. The chain combines TRBV20-1 with TRBJ2-1; 14 nucleotides match TRBD2. CDR1 and CDR2 from the germline V gene are DFQATT and SNEGSKA (reference sequence). The CDR3 contains 16 residues. V shed 3 bases, J shed 7 bases, and the junction held 8 bases outside the gene matches. The CDR3 coding sequence is TGCAGTGCTAGTTTCCGGACTAGCGGGAGGTTGAATGAGCAGTTCTTC. Its translation: CSASFRTSGRLNEQFF.

This clonotype was seen repeatedly, ten times or more. The chain has TRBV7-8 and TRBJ1-6, with D unresolved. CDR3 length equals 15 residues. Germline CDR1 reads SGHVS; CDR2 reads FQNEAQ. V gave up 0 bases and J gave up 8 bases, with 11 bases separating them. The CDR3: CASSLARTQDSPLHF. The CDR3 coding sequence is TGTGCCAGCAGCTTAGCGCGGACTCAAGATTCACCCCTCCACTTT.

There are many counts of this clonotype. The chain carries TRBV2 and TRBJ2-7; the match to TRBD1 covers 7 bases. Germline V gene lookup returns CDR1 SNHLY and CDR2 FYNNEI. This CDR3 has 14 amino acids. The J segment lost 6 bases and the V segment lost 6 bases, leaving 11 bases of the junction unmatched. CDR3 sequence: CASSKTGEGVEQYF. Here the CDR3 DNA reads TGTGCCAGCAGCAAAACAGGGGAAGGAGTCGAGCAGTACTTC. Full variable domain (remainder filled in from reference TRBV2 and TRBJ2-7): EPEVTQTPSHQVTQMGQEVILRCVPISNHLYFYWYRQILGQKVEFLVSFYNNEISEKSEIFDDQFSVERPDGSNFTLKIRSTKLEDSAMYFCASSKTGEGVEQYFGPGTRLTVT.

For this clonotype: At one end the junction does not follow the germline gene, possibly because of a read error. The J gene is TRBJ1-2, the V gene TRBV9; tentatively, D is TRBD1 (6 bases). This CDR3 region has 15 residues. Germline V gene data show CDR1 as SGDLS and CDR2 as YYNGEE. The CDR3 DNA reads as TGTGCCAGCAGCCCCTACAGGGATGGCGGCTATGGCCACACCTTC. Protein: CASSPYRDGGYGHTF.

This clonotype has at least ten counts. V gene TRBV27 combines with J gene TRBJ2-7; possible D gene TRBD2, 6 bases. In germline, CDR1 is MNHEY, CDR2 SMNVEV (reference sequence). Trimming stripped 5 bases from V and 6 bases from J, with 23 bases between. The CDR3 loop spans 16 amino acids. Written as DNA, the CDR3 is TGTGCCAGCAGTCCCCGATGGAACTTTGGGAGGACCGAGCAGTACTTC. Translated: CASSPRWNFGRTEQYF.

This clonotype was seen only a few times. This chain uses TRBV20-1 with TRBJ2-7; 9 nucleotides match TRBD1. CDR3 length: 15 amino acids. Germline loops: CDR1 DFQATT, CDR2 SNEGSKA (reference sequence). V trimming: 7 bases; J trimming: 6 bases; junction bases outside the gene matches: 16. CDR3 in DNA: TGCAGTGACCCCAGGACGGGACAGGGACTCTGCGAGCAGTACTTC. It encodes CSDPRTGQGLCEQYF.

Notes on this clonotype: One base away lies a much larger clone, so this may be a sequencing read error. The rearrangement uses TRBV11-2 and TRBJ2-2; 14 bases align to TRBD2. Germline-derived CDR1 and CDR2 are SGHAT and FQNNGV. The length of the CDR3 is 16 residues. CDR3 coding DNA: TGTGCCAGCAGCCGACTAGCGGGAGGGCTGACCGGGGGGCTGTTTTTT. Its protein product is CASSRLAGGLTGGLFF.

This sequence joins TRBV19 and TRBJ1-2; D call uncertain. Trimming stripped 5 bases from V and 0 bases from J, with 19 bases between. The CDR3 consists of 17 residues. Germline loops: CDR1 LNHDA, CDR2 SQIVND (reference sequence). The CDR3 DNA reads as TGTGCCAGTAGTTGGAAGCGGGTTTCCGAAGCTAACTATGGCTACACCTTC. It is translated as CASSWKRVSEANYGYTF.

This clonotype has ten or more counts. The gene calls are TRBV11-2 and TRBJ2-5, with 10 bases fitting TRBD2. Germline V gene sequence: CDR1 SGHAT, CDR2 FQNNGV. V trimming: 5 bases; J trimming: 4 bases; junction bases outside the gene matches: 7. This CDR3 is built from 15 residues. CDR3 amino acids: CASSPQREGIETQYF. The DNA for the CDR3 is TGTGCCAGCAGCCCTCAGCGGGAGGGGATAGAGACCCAGTACTTC.

A few counts support this clonotype. The genes are TRBV28 and TRBJ1-5; 8 positions match TRBD1. Germline CDR1 is MDHEN and CDR2 is SYDVKM. The CDR3 has 16 residues. The trim removed 5 bases at V and 1 base at J, leaving 7 bases unmatched. CDR3 nucleotide sequence: TGTGCCAGCAGTAACTCCCAGGGGGCAAGCAATCAGCCCCAGCATTTT. This translates into CASSNSQGASNQPQHF.

This clonotype has a count of ten or more. The V call is TRBV27, the J call TRBJ2-7; 7 positions match TRBD1. Trimming removed 4 bases from V and 3 bases from J; junction bases left unmatched: 15. Germline values: CDR1 MNHEY, CDR2 SMNVEV (reference sequence). The CDR3 extends over 17 amino acids. The CDR3: CASSSHLLRAGGYEQYF. The CDR3 DNA reads as TGTGCCAGCAGTTCACACCTTTTAAGGGCAGGGGGCTACGAGCAGTACTTC.

This clonotype was observed many times. The CDR3 here is CASSRHMNSYNEQFF. DNA of the CDR3: TGTGCCAGCAGTCGCCACATGAATTCCTACAATGAGCAGTTCTTC. The chain uses TRBV28 and TRBJ2-1; D is uncertain. Deletions cut 5 bases from V and 1 base from J, with 12 bases between. The germline V gene has CDR1 MDHEN and CDR2 SYDVKM. This CDR3 has 15 amino acids.

The chain couples TRBV4-3 to TRBJ1-2, with TRBD1 matching over 8 bases. CDR1 is LGHNA, CDR2 YSLEER, per germline. This CDR3 is built from 15 residues. The ends lost 4 bases at V and 4 bases at J; junction bases unmatched: 8. The CDR3 DNA sequence: TGCGCCAGCAGCCGGAGAGGACAGGGTGGCTATGGCTACACCTTC. This sequence encodes CASSRRGQGGYGYTF.

This clonotype has just a few counts. The rearrangement joins TRBV6-1 to TRBJ2-5, with 9 bases identical to TRBD2. The CDR3 contains 17 residues. V lost 0 bases and J lost 3; bases outside the gene matches: 8. Per germline, CDR1 MNHNS and CDR2 SASEGT. CDR3 in amino acids: CASSEAPTSGYKETQYF. The CDR3 DNA reads TGTGCCAGCAGTGAAGCGCCGACTAGCGGTTACAAAGAGACCCAGTACTTC.

This clonotype was seen at least ten times. The rearrangement links TRBV28 to TRBJ2-5; weak D call: TRBD1 (8 bases). Germline lookup yields CDR1 MDHEN and CDR2 SYDVKM. The CDR3 spans 15 residues. V was shortened by 3 bases and J by 4 bases, with 15 bases between the two germline ends. The CDR3: CASSFLNRGGETQYF. In DNA form, the CDR3 reads TGTGCCAGCAGTTTTCTGAACAGGGGGGGAGAGACCCAGTACTTC. Looking up the rest from reference TRBV28 and TRBJ2-5 gives the full variable domain: DVKVTQSSRYLVKRTGEKVFLECVQDMDHENMFWYRQDPGLGLRLIYFSYDVKMKEKGDIPEGYSVSREKKERFSLILESASTNQTSMYLCASSFLNRGGETQYFGPGTRLLVL.

The genes are TRBV5-6 and TRBJ2-7; tentatively, D is TRBD1 or TRBD2 (5 bases each). The CDR3 has 13 residues. Trimming left V 3 bases short and J 3 bases short, with 10 bases between. CDR1 is SGHDT and CDR2 is YYEEEE in the germline V gene. Written as DNA, the CDR3 is TGTGCCAGCAGCTGGGGGTGGGGCTACGAGCAGTACTTC. Translating it yields CASSWGWGYEQYF.

This clonotype was detected many times. V and J are TRBV12-3 or TRBV12-4 and TRBJ2-2; D gene ambiguous. The CDR3 spans 15 residues. The ends were cut back, 0 bases at V and 6 bases at J, with 11 bases in the middle. The CDR3 DNA is TGTGCCAGCAGTTTAGCGGTCAGTGTGGCCGGGGAGCTGTTTTTT. Translated: CASSLAVSVAGELFF.

This clonotype was picked up many times. V gene TRBV19 combines with J gene TRBJ2-5; 7 bases match TRBD1. The CDR3 length is 15 residues. Germline CDR1 and CDR2: LNHDA and SQIVND (reference sequence). Trimming removed 0 bases from V and 1 base from J; junction bases left unmatched: 2. The CDR3 DNA is TGTGCCAGTAGTATAGACCGGGACAGCCAAGAGACCCAGTACTTC. Translated: CASSIDRDSQETQYF.

The table lists this clonotype with many counts. The chain is built from TRBV11-2 and TRBJ1-6, with D possibly TRBD1 on 5 matching bases. The germline V gene encodes CDR1 SGHAT and CDR2 FQNNGV. CDR3 length equals 15 residues. The V and J ends lost 5 bases and 7 bases respectively, with 15 bases between them. The CDR3 loop reads CASSLAGGLNSPLHF. In DNA form, the CDR3 reads TGTGCCAGCAGCCTAGCCGGGGGTTTAAATTCACCCCTCCACTTT.